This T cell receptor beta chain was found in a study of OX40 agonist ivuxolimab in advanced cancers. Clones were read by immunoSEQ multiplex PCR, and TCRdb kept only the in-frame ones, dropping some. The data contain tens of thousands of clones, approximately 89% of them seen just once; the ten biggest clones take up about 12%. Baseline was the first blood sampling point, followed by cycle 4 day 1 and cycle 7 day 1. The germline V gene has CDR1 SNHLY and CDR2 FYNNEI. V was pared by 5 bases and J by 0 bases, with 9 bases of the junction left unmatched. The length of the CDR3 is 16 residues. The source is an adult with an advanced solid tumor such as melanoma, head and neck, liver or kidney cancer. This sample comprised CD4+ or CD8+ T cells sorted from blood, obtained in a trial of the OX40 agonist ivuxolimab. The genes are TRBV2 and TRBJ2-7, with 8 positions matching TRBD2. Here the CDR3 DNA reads TGTGCCAGCAGTTGGCCCGGGGGGGGCAGCTCCTACGAGCAGTACTTC. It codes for CASSWPGGGSSYEQYF.